This T cell receptor (beta chain) was captured by sequencing in a study of T cells after yellow fever vaccination (dated by TCRdb to the late 2010s). In the study overall: Libraries from fractions with low cell numbers were prepared with the SMART-Seq v4 Ultra Low Input RNA kit. Bulk TCR alpha and beta repertoires were sequenced longitudinally to track T-cell clones before and after primary and booster YFV17D yellow fever vaccination. Two healthy male donors, one aged 18 to 30 and one aged 30 to 40 years, made up the cohort. Blood was drawn at multiple timepoints before and after primary and secondary immunization, with bulk PBMC replicates and cell subsets isolated. What the work shows at the level of the full study, not this receptor alone: Computational filtering was needed because FACS-sorted repertoires could contain abundant contaminating clonotypes from the bulk population. After the booster, most clones that had expanded after primary vaccination were detected again (approximately 95% of CD4 and roughly nine tenths of CD8), suggesting broad maintenance of memory. Only two donors were included in the study, so the extent to which the findings can be generalized is limited. A small share of clonotypes occurred in both CD4 and CD8 compartments, likely arising from convergent recombination. Compared with the primary T-cell response, the secondary T-cell response was faster but weaker, reaching its peak on day 5 rather than on day 15.

The sample's treatment or condition, from its label and the paper: live attenuated yellow fever vaccine strain. PBMCs were isolated from peripheral blood using a standard Ficoll-Paque protocol. CD4 and CD8 T-cell fractions were isolated with Dynabeads CD4 and CD8 positive selection kits. TriZol was used to extract RNA from bulk PBMCs, from CD4 and CD8 fractions, and from dextramer-positive and dextramer-negative fractions. V sheds 8 bases and J sheds 5 bases, leaving 9 bases between their ends. The CDR3 holds 11 amino acids from the cysteine to the phenylalanine. The read is trimmed to its CDR3 DNA, 33 bases read in frame from base 1. At least ten counts were recorded for this clonotype. Which antigen it targets is not known. The sample holds no much larger clone one base away, and base qualities are not on file. TCR cDNA was made using 5'RACE template switching, a step that added a universal primer site and unique molecular identifiers. Priming of cDNA synthesis was performed from both the TCR alpha and TCR beta constant segments. Library amplification used two PCR steps, and the second PCR step added sample barcodes and sequencing adapters. Sequencing of libraries was performed on Illumina HiSeq 2500 (2x100 bp) or NovaSeq (2x150 bp). The authors' pipeline ran thus. Demultiplexing of reads and collapsing into UMI consensus sequences were performed with MIGEC, and V(D)J alignment was carried out with MiXCR. Vaccine-responding clonotypes were defined with edgeR using replicate PBMC samples, requiring FDR below 0.01 and a log2 fold change above 5 up to day 15. Bulk clonotypes were assigned CD4 or CD8 identity according to which sequenced CD4 or CD8 repertoire held them at higher abundance. TCRdb reprocessing: public reads trimmed at Q25 with fastp, clones called with MiXCR, in-frame beta chains kept. All rows with the same CDR3 protein become a single entry with the most common DNA and genes. The V and J calls here are based on TCRdb, not the publication. Recorded for this sample are tens of thousands of distinct CDR3 sequences; less than 8.5% of them occurred a single time. The ten largest account for approximately 34% of the sample.

The source material was CD8+ T cells sorted from PBMCs, sampled 15 days after the yellow fever booster vaccination. Recombination joined TRBV12-3 or TRBV12-4 with TRBJ2-5, with no D gene named confidently. This TCR was recovered from a man between 25 and 39 years old who received the YFV17D yellow fever vaccine. The nucleotide sequence is given as TGTGCCAGCGGAAATATGGAGACCCAGTACTTC. Translated, this is CASGNMETQYF.